In this sample, the clone carrying this TCR beta chain turned up once. This CDR3 contains 15 residues. V dropped 4 bases and J dropped 4 bases, with 16 bases sitting between them. Per the germline V gene, CDR1 is MDHEN and CDR2 is SYDVKM. Assay used: immunoSEQ multiplex PCR; TCRdb lists only in-frame clones, some missing. The sample carries 150,000 to 200,000 clones, 88% recorded once. The data were taken from a study of blood T cell repertoires in COVID-19. This TCR was recovered from a young woman who had recovered from COVID-19. Sequenced material: PBMCs or T cells enriched from blood (not recorded which). This sequence joins TRBV28 and TRBJ1-2; D is unclear. As DNA, the CDR3 is TGTGCCAGCAGTTACCCTCCCGGCAGGCCCTATGGCTACACCTTC. Translation gives CASSYPPGRPYGYTF.